The rows below give T cell receptor beta chains drawn from one sample of a study of low-dose radiotherapy and immunotherapy resistance in tumors. MiXCR, applied by TCRdb to the reads, yields one record per CDR3 protein. The sample records some 71,000 distinct CDR3 sequences, 31% being singletons. Sequencing used PBMCs, obtained before treatment. The receptors shown here come from a female donor with ovarian cancer. Both conserved end residues are part of each CDR3. Each record gives: D gene, V gene, J gene, CDR3 protein. The D gene is left open where the match is weak.

>NA|TRBV10-3|TRBJ2-3
CAISEGGSTDTQYF
>TRBD2|TRBV12-3/TRBV12-4|TRBJ2-3
CASSLRAGGLNTDTQYF
>NA|TRBV4-1|TRBJ2-1
CASSQLTHGRFEQFF
>NA|TRBV12-5|TRBJ2-5
CASGLFAPIVTQYF
>NA|TRBV4-1|TRBJ1-6
CASSQVGLGSNSPLHF
>NA|TRBV6-8|TRBJ2-5
CASSYSSRSQETQYF
>NA|TRBV4-3|TRBJ2-5
CASSFKYQETQYF
>TRBD1|TRBV28|TRBJ2-7
CASSLVTGGNDEQYF
>TRBD2|TRBV6-8|TRBJ2-3
CASSYGSSRGGRADTQYF
>NA|TRBV6-5|TRBJ1-2
CASSYSTQITGRGYTF
>NA|TRBV27|TRBJ2-5
CASSPRDGHGETQYF
>NA|TRBV12-3/TRBV12-4|TRBJ2-3
CASSFVADTQYF
>NA|TRBV19|TRBJ1-1
CASERLTANTEAFF
>NA|TRBV20-1|TRBJ1-5
CSARHKYGQPQHF
>NA|TRBV2|TRBJ1-4
CASSEDRTTNEKLFF
>NA|TRBV19|TRBJ2-3
CASRIDRTDTQYF
>TRBD2|TRBV7-3|TRBJ2-3
CASSLSGGTDTQYF
>NA|TRBV5-1|TRBJ2-1
CASSERPDYNEQFF
>NA|TRBV4-2|TRBJ2-2
CASSQSLRVTGTGELFF
>NA|TRBV7-3|TRBJ2-1
CASSLVGAPSYNEQFF
>NA|TRBV6-6|TRBJ1-1
CASSEWGGNTEAFF
>TRBD1|TRBV5-1|TRBJ2-2
CASSRTGGFGELFF
>NA|TRBV7-3|TRBJ1-4
CASSLTGTPNEKLFF
>TRBD1|TRBV20-1|TRBJ2-5
CSGGQGAEETQYF
>TRBD2|TRBV29-1|TRBJ2-3
CSVEDEAGGLAGTQYF
>NA|TRBV7-2|TRBJ2-2
CASSLNRGTGELFF
>NA|TRBV28|TRBJ1-5
CASSLRGEGNQPQHF
>NA|TRBV9|TRBJ1-5
CASSVEGKQPQHF
>TRBD2|TRBV7-9|TRBJ2-3
CASSSLAASTDTQYF
>NA|TRBV2|TRBJ2-3
CASSPGGRGGTDTQYF
>TRBD2|TRBV20-1|TRBJ2-3
CSANSGGRPVTDTQYF
>NA|TRBV29-1|TRBJ1-1
CSAEEGSGREAFF
>NA|TRBV18|TRBJ1-6
CASSPTSDSPLHF
>NA|TRBV2|TRBJ1-2
CASGTGTTYGYTF
>NA|TRBV5-3|TRBJ1-5
CARSRGDPGSNQPQHF
>TRBD2|TRBV6-2/TRBV6-3|TRBJ2-1
CASSYGLAGDYNEQFF
>TRBD1|TRBV9|TRBJ2-5
CASSVRGRIGETQYF
>TRBD2|TRBV12-3/TRBV12-4|TRBJ2-1
CASSPRAGGVGEQFF
>TRBD1|TRBV24-1|TRBJ2-3
CATSDSRTGGTDTQYF
>NA|TRBV7-9|TRBJ2-3
CASCPAGFTDTQYF
>NA|TRBV3-1|TRBJ2-1
CASSQDRRGASNEQFF